A single sample gave rise to the 2 T cell receptor beta chains below, sequenced in a study of CD8 T cells in Susac syndrome. The RNA, roughly 0.45 to 1 ug, was put through reverse transcription using random hexamers. TCRdb redid the calling of the immunoSEQ multiplex PCR reads with MiXCR, one entry per CDR3 protein. The sample holds more than 110,000 distinct CDR3 sequences, 95% seen once. Specimen: CD4+ T cells from PBMCs. These receptors were obtained from a human donor with Susac syndrome.

The chain employs TRBV12-3 or TRBV12-4 and TRBJ1-1; no reliable D call. Trimming removed 6 bases at V and 2 bases at J, with 10 bases between. The CDR3 covers 13 residues. The CDR3 sequence is CASRGRENTEAFF. CDR3 sequence (DNA): TGTGCCAGCAGGGGCAGAGAAAACACTGAAGCTTTCTTT.

V usage is TRBV5-1 and J usage is TRBJ2-6; D not resolved. The CDR3 is made up of 15 amino acids. V was clipped by 3 bases and J by 1 base, with 8 bases between them. Germline loops: CDR1 SGHRS, CDR2 YFSETQ. The CDR3, as DNA: TGCGCCAGCAGCTCATCAGGTTCTGGGGCCAACGTCCTGACTTTC. Residues: CASSSSGSGANVLTF.